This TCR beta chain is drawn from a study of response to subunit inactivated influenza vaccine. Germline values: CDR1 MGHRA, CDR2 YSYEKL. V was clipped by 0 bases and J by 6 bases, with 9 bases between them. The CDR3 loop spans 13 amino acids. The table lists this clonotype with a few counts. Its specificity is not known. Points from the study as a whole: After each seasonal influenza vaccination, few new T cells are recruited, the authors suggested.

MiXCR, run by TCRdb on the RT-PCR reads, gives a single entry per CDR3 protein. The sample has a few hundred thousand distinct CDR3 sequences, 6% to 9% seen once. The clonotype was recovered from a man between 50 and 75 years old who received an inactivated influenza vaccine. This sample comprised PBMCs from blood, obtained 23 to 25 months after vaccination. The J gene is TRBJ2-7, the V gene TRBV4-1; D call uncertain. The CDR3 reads CASSQEKPGEQYF. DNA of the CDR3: TGCGCCAGCAGCCAAGAAAAGCCCGGCGAGCAGTACTTC.